This T cell receptor beta chain was identified in a study of T cell responses to AZD1222 COVID-19 vaccine. Method: immunoSEQ multiplex PCR; TCRdb's copy keeps in-frame clones and lacks some. The sample has around 140,000 clones; 92% are singletons. Between the trimmed V and J ends, which lost 2 bases and 7 bases, there was a span of 11 bases. The CDR3 spans 13 residues. In germline, CDR1 is MRHNA, CDR2 SNTAGT. Study results and caveats: Researchers took repertoire samples only after the peak T cell response had come. Just a handful of AZD1222 recipients tested seropositive at baseline.

A remark on this clone: Its antigen is unidentified.

Source: peripheral blood, taken on day 0 of AZD1222 vaccination. The receptor's source is an adult in good health. V and J are TRBV6-4 and TRBJ1-1; D is uncertain. In nucleotides, the CDR3 is TGTGCCAGCAGTGACGTCAGGAACGGTGAAGCTTTCTTT. It encodes CASSDVRNGEAFF.